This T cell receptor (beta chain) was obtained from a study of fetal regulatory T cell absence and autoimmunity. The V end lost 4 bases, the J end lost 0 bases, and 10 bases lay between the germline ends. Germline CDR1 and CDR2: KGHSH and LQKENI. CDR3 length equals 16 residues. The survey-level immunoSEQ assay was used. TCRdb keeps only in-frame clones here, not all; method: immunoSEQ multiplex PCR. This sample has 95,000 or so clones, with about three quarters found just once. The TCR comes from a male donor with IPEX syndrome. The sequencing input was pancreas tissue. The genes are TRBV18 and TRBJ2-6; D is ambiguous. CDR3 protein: CASSLFRPSGANVLTF. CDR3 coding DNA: TGTGCCAGCTCACTCTTTCGGCCCTCTGGGGCCAACGTCCTGACTTTC.